These T cell receptor beta chains were read from a single sample in a study of shared clonotypes between healthy human individuals. Generated by immunoSEQ multiplex PCR, the TCRdb table keeps only in-frame clones and is missing some. The table records around 2.1 million clones, under 95% of them present only once. The specimen sequenced was naive CD8+ T cells from PBMCs. These receptors were obtained from a young man in good health. Some clones in this sample may be carry-over from other donors' samples. Each CDR3 is given with its conserved first and last residue. Each record gives: CDR3 protein, CDR3 DNA, J gene, clone size, V gene, D gene. A D gene is named only where the DNA matches it firmly. Size is stated for part of the rows, as once, few or many counts, or as a class when the clone is expanded.

CDR3 protein: CASSLSAGAGYTF
CDR3 DNA: TGTGCCAGCAGTTTATCGGCAGGGGCTGGCTACACCTTC
J gene: TRBJ1-2
clone size: NA
V gene: TRBV27
D gene: NA

CDR3 protein: CASSWTEISYEQYF
CDR3 DNA: TGTGCCAGCAGCTGGACGGAGATCTCCTACGAGCAGTACTTC
J gene: TRBJ2-7
clone size: NA
V gene: TRBV7-9
D gene: NA

CDR3 protein: CASRPGTGEISYEQYF
CDR3 DNA: TGTGCCAGCAGGCCCGGGACAGGGGAGATATCCTACGAGCAGTACTTC
J gene: TRBJ2-7
clone size: NA
V gene: TRBV28
D gene: TRBD1

CDR3 protein: CASSGLLEYSYEQYF
CDR3 DNA: TGTGCCAGCAGCGGACTTTTGGAGTATAGCTACGAGCAGTACTTC
J gene: TRBJ2-7
clone size: NA
V gene: TRBV2
D gene: NA

CDR3 protein: CASSFGTSTDTQYF
CDR3 DNA: TGTGCCAGCAGTTTCGGTACTAGCACAGATACGCAGTATTTT
J gene: TRBJ2-3
clone size: once
V gene: TRBV27
D gene: NA

CDR3 protein: CASSVGRSFNTEAFF
CDR3 DNA: TGTGCCAGCAGCGTAGGGCGAAGTTTTAACACTGAAGCTTTCTTT
J gene: TRBJ1-1
clone size: NA
V gene: TRBV9
D gene: NA

CDR3 protein: CASSATGGGYEQYF
CDR3 DNA: TGTGCCAGTAGTGCGACAGGGGGAGGTTACGAGCAGTACTTC
J gene: TRBJ2-7
clone size: NA
V gene: TRBV19
D gene: TRBD1

CDR3 protein: CATSMRFSYNEQFF
CDR3 DNA: TGTGCCACCAGTATGCGGTTTTCCTACAATGAGCAGTTCTTC
J gene: TRBJ2-1
clone size: NA
V gene: TRBV19
D gene: NA

CDR3 protein: CTGTSGSISGANVLTF
CDR3 DNA: TGTACCGGGACTAGCGGGAGTATCTCTGGGGCCAACGTCCTGACTTTC
J gene: TRBJ2-6
clone size: NA
V gene: TRBV7-9
D gene: TRBD2

CDR3 protein: CASSGRQGFDTEAFF
CDR3 DNA: TGTGCCAGCAGCGGCCGACAGGGTTTCGACACTGAAGCTTTCTTT
J gene: TRBJ1-1
clone size: NA
V gene: TRBV7-9
D gene: TRBD1

CDR3 protein: CASSARIGLDRFNEQFF
CDR3 DNA: TGTGCCAGCAGCGCTAGAATAGGACTAGATCGTTTCAATGAGCAGTTCTTC
J gene: TRBJ2-1
clone size: NA
V gene: TRBV9
D gene: TRBD2

CDR3 protein: CATTGVHEQYF
CDR3 DNA: TGTGCCACGACAGGGGTCCACGAGCAGTACTTC
J gene: TRBJ2-7
clone size: NA
V gene: TRBV6-1
D gene: TRBD1

CDR3 protein: CASSLTRNTEAFF
CDR3 DNA: TGTGCCAGCAGTTTAACGAGAAACACTGAAGCTTTCTTT
J gene: TRBJ1-1
clone size: NA
V gene: TRBV27
D gene: NA

CDR3 protein: CASSTRASQPQHF
CDR3 DNA: TGTGCCAGCAGTACCAGGGCCTCACAGCCCCAGCATTTT
J gene: TRBJ1-5
clone size: NA
V gene: TRBV6-5
D gene: NA

CDR3 protein: CASHGRSSYEQYF
CDR3 DNA: TGTGCCAGTCACGGGAGGAGCTCCTACGAGCAGTACTTC
J gene: TRBJ2-7
clone size: NA
V gene: TRBV28
D gene: TRBD2

CDR3 protein: CASSLTPSTYNEQFF
CDR3 DNA: TGTGCCAGCAGCTTAACTCCGTCAACATACAATGAGCAGTTCTTC
J gene: TRBJ2-1
clone size: NA
V gene: TRBV7-3
D gene: NA